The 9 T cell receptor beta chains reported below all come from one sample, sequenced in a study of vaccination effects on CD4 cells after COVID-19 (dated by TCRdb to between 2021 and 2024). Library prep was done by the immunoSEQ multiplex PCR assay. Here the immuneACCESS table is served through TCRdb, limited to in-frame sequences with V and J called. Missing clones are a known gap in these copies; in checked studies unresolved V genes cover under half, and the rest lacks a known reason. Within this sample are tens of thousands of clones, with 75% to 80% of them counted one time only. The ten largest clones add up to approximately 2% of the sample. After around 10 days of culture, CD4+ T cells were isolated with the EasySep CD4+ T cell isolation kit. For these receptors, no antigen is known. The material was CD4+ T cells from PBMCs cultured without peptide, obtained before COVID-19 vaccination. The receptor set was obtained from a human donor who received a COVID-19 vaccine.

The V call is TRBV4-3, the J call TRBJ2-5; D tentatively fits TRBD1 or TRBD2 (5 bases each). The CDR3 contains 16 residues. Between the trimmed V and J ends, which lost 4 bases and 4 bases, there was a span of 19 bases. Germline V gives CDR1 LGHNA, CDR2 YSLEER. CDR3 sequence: CASSPLGAPTGETQYF. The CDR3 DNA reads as TGCGCCAGCAGCCCCCTCGGGGCCCCGACGGGAGAGACCCAGTACTTC.

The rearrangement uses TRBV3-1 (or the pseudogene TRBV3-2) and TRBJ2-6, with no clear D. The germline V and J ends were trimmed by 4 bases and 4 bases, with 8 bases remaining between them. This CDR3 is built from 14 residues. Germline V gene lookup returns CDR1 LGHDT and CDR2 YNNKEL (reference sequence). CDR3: CASSPSSGANVLTF. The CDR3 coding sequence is TGTGCCAGCAGCCCAAGTTCCGGGGCCAACGTCCTGACTTTC.

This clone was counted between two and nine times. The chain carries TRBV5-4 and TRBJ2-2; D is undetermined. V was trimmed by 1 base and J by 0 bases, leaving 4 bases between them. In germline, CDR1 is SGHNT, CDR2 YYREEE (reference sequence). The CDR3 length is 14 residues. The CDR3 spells CASSLRTNTGELFF. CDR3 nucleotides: TGTGCCAGCAGCTTGAGGACGAACACCGGGGAGCTGTTTTTT.

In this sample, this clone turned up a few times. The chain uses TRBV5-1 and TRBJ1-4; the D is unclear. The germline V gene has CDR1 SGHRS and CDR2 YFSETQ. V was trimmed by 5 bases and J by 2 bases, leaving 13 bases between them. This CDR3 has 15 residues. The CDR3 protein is CASRGRTDTNEKLFF. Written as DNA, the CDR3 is TGCGCCAGCAGGGGTAGGACGGATACTAATGAAAAACTGTTTTTT. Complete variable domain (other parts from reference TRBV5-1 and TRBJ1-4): KAGVTQTPRYLIKTRGQQVTLSCSPISGHRSVSWYQQTPGQGLQFLFEYFSETQRNKGNFPGRFSGRQFSNSRSEMNVSTLELGDSALYLCASRGRTDTNEKLFFGSGTQLSVL.

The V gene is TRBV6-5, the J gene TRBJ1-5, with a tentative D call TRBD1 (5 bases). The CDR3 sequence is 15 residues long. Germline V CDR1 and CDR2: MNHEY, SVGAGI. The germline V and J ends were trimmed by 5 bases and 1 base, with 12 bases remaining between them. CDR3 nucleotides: TGTGCCAGCAGTCGCGCTTCAGGGAGCAATCAGCCCCAGCATTTT. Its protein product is CASSRASGSNQPQHF.

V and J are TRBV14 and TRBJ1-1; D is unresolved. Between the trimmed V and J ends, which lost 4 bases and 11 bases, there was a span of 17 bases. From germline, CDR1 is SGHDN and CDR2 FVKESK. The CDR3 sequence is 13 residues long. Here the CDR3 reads CASSLRAGVTAFF. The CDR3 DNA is TGTGCCAGCAGCCTTAGGGCGGGAGTGACTGCTTTCTTT.

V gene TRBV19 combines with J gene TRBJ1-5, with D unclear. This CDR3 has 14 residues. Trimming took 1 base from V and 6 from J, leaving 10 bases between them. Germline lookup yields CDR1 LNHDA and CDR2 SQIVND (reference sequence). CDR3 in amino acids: CASSIGQVSQPQHF. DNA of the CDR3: TGTGCCAGTAGTATAGGGCAGGTTAGTCAGCCCCAGCATTTT.

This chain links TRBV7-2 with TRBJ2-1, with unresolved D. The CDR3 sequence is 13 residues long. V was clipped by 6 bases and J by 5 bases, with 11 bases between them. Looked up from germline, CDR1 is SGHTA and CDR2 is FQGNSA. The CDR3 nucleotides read TGTGCCAGCAGTCCGGACCGGGACAATGAGCAGTTCTTC. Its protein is CASSPDRDNEQFF.

The CDR3 bases are TGTGCCAGCAGCCCGACAGGGCGCGGCATTCAGTACTTC. Protein product: CASSPTGRGIQYF. J is TRBJ2-4 and V is TRBV6-5, with TRBD1 matching 7 bases. V gave up 6 bases and J gave up 9 bases; unmatched junction bases: 8. Germline V gene lookup returns CDR1 MNHEY and CDR2 SVGAGI. CDR3 length equals 13 residues.